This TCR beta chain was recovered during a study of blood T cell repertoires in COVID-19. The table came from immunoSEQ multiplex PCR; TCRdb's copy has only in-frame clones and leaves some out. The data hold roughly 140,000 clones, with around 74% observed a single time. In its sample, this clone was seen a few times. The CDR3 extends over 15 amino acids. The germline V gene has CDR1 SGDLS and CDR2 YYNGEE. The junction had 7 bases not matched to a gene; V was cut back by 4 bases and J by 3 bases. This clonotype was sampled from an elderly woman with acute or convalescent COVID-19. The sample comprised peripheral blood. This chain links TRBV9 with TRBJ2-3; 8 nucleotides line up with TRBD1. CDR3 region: CASSPTGGVTDTQYF. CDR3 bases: TGTGCCAGCAGCCCTACAGGGGGAGTGACAGATACGCAGTATTTT.